The 13 T cell receptor beta chains reported below all come from one sample, sequenced in a study of T cells after yellow fever vaccination. TCRdb recomputed calls from the 5' RACE reads with MiXCR, one row per CDR3 protein. The sample comprises 68,000 or so distinct CDR3 sequences, about 7.8% of which are singletons, and 36% rests with the top ten. This specimen was CD8+ T cells sorted from PBMCs, taken 15 days after the yellow fever booster vaccination. The receptors here all came from a man aged 30 to 45 who received the YFV17D yellow fever vaccine.

This clonotype was found many times. The chain employs TRBV9 and TRBJ2-1, with D unclear. CDR1 is SGDLS, CDR2 YYNGEE, per germline. V shed 5 bases and J shed 6 bases, with 9 bases lying between them. This CDR3 has 12 residues. The CDR3 spells CASRSERNEQFF. CDR3 DNA: TGTGCCAGCAGGTCAGAGCGCAATGAGCAGTTCTTC.

This clonotype was seen many times. The V and J genes are TRBV5-1 and TRBJ2-5, with D tentatively TRBD1 (5 bases). CDR3 length: 13 residues. Trimming cost V 0 bases and J 7 bases, with 10 bases left between them. Germline V gives CDR1 SGHRS, CDR2 YFSETQ. CDR3 sequence reads: CASSLGQYGTQYF. In nucleotides, the CDR3 is TGCGCCAGCAGCTTGGGACAGTATGGGACCCAGTACTTC.

A note on this clonotype: Mismatch with germline at one junction end may stem from a read error. This chain joins TRBV6-2 or TRBV6-3 and TRBJ2-7; D is possibly TRBD1 or TRBD2 (6 bases each). The CDR3 length is 16 residues. Germline CDR1 reads MNHEY; CDR2 reads SVGEGT. Here the CDR3 reads CVSSYSAGQGKYEQYF. CDR3 DNA sequence: TGTGTCAGCAGTTACTCCGCGGGACAAGGGAAATACGAGCAGTACTTC.

The V gene is TRBV29-1, the J gene TRBJ2-2; D not resolved. Trimming cost V 4 bases and J 6 bases, with 9 bases left between them. The CDR3 has 12 amino acids. Germline CDR1 SQVTM, CDR2 ANQGSEA. CDR3 coding DNA: TGCAGCGTTGGCCCTCGGGCCGGGGAGCTGTTTTTT. Its protein is CSVGPRAGELFF.

Note on this clonotype: A much bigger clone sits one base away, suggesting this may be a read error. The V call is TRBV30, the J call TRBJ2-2; D gene unclear. The CDR3 has 12 residues. V was clipped by 5 bases and J by 7 bases, with 11 bases between them. Per germline, CDR1 GTSNPN and CDR2 SVGIG (reference sequence). The CDR3 coding sequence is TGTGCCTGGGGCGGCGGCCTCGGGGAGCTGTTTTTT. Residues: CAWGGGLGELFF.

This clonotype was seen many times. This CDR3 is CASSLRGSTGELFF. CDR3 DNA sequence: TGCGCCAGCAGCTTGCGGGGTAGCACCGGGGAGCTGTTTTTT. The chain couples TRBV5-1 to TRBJ2-2; D may be TRBD2 (5 bases). The CDR3 covers 14 residues. V was trimmed by 1 base and J by 4 bases, leaving 8 bases between them. Germline V lookup: CDR1 SGHRS, CDR2 YFSETQ.

This clonotype occurred many times. The CDR3 nucleotides are TGTGCCAGCATCAATTTGGGGGGGCAGAACACTGAAGCTTTCTTT. Encoded protein: CASINLGGQNTEAFF. This sequence joins TRBV6-5 and TRBJ1-1, with D possibly being TRBD1 (6 bases). This CDR3 has 15 amino acids. The V gene's germline CDR1 is MNHEY and CDR2 SVGAGI. Trimming removed 7 bases at V and 1 base at J, with 16 bases between.

This clonotype was picked up many times. The rearrangement joins TRBV19 to TRBJ2-1; the D is unclear. Trimming took off 3 bases at V and 1 base at J, with 7 bases between the two ends. The CDR3 sequence is 14 residues long. Germline V gene sequence: CDR1 LNHDA, CDR2 SQIVND (reference sequence). In DNA, the CDR3 is TGTGCCAGTAGTATGGACGTGTCCTACAATGAGCAGTTCTTC. Translating gives CASSMDVSYNEQFF.

The table lists this clonotype with many counts. The chain recombines TRBV19 with TRBJ2-3, with 8 bases aligning to TRBD2. The junction had 4 bases not matched to a gene; V was cut back by 4 bases and J by 4 bases. From germline, CDR1 is LNHDA and CDR2 SQIVND (reference sequence). The CDR3 totals 14 residues. The CDR3 sequence is CASSNPGLADTQYF. In nucleotides, the CDR3 is TGTGCCAGTAGTAATCCGGGACTAGCAGATACGCAGTATTTT.

This clonotype was seen ten or more times. V and J are TRBV4-3 and TRBJ2-3, with a weak D call TRBD2 (6 bases). Germline lookup yields CDR1 LGHNA and CDR2 YSLEER. The CDR3 is 15 residues long. Trimming took 4 bases from V and 2 from J, leaving 13 bases between them. In DNA form, the CDR3 reads TGCGCCAGCAGCCTCACCCTAGCGAACACAGATACGCAGTATTTT. This translates into CASSLTLANTDTQYF.

In its sample, this clonotype was seen many times. J is TRBJ2-7 and V is TRBV27, with 8 bases fitting TRBD2. CDR3 length equals 15 residues. The V gene end was trimmed by 8 bases and the J gene end by 4 bases; junction bases not matched to a gene: 13. The germline V gene has CDR1 MNHEY and CDR2 SMNVEV (reference sequence). The CDR3 sequence: CASSISGSSRYEQYF. In nucleotides, the CDR3 is TGTGCCAGCTCCATCAGCGGGAGCAGTAGGTACGAGCAGTACTTC.

This clonotype was counted ten times or more. The chain couples TRBV5-1 to TRBJ2-7, with 8 bases identical to TRBD1. The trim removed 4 bases at V and 1 base at J, leaving 10 bases unmatched. Germline loops: CDR1 SGHRS, CDR2 YFSETQ. This CDR3 comprises 16 residues. The CDR3 nucleotides read TGCGCCAGCAGCGACTACGGGACAGGCAGATCCTACGAGCAGTACTTC. Its protein product is CASSDYGTGRSYEQYF.

This clonotype was picked up many times. The V call is TRBV4-3, the J call TRBJ2-5; 8 bases line up with TRBD2. Germline V gene lookup returns CDR1 LGHNA and CDR2 YSLEER. After removal of 0 bases from V and 5 bases from J, the junction contained 5 bases not matched to a gene. CDR3 length: 15 amino acids. CDR3 sequence: CASSQDNGGGETQYF. The CDR3 nucleotides read TGCGCCAGCAGCCAAGATAACGGGGGGGGGGAGACCCAGTACTTC.